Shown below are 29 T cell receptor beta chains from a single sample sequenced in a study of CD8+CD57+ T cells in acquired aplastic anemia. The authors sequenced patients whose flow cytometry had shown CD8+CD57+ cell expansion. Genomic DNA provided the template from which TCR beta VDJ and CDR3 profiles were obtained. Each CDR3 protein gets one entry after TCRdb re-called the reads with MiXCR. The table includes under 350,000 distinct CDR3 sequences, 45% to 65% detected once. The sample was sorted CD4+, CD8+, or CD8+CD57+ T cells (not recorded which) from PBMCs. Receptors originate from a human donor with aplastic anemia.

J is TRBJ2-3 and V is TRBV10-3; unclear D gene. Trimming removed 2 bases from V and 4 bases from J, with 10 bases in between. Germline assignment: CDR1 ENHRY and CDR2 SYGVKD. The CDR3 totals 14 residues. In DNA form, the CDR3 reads TGTGCCATCAGTGAGAGTAGTTCGGCAGATACGCAGTATTTT. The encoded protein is CAISESSSADTQYF.

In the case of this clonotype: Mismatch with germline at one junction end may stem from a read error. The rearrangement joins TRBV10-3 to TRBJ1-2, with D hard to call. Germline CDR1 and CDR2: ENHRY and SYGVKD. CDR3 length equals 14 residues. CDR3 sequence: CAISAYESNYGHTF. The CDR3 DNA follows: TGCGCCATCAGTGCCTATGAGTCTAACTATGGCCACACCTTC.

In DNA form, the CDR3 reads TGCAGTGCTATGGGGCTAGCGGAATACGAGCAGTACTTC. Translating it yields CSAMGLAEYEQYF. This chain links TRBV20-1 with TRBJ2-7, with 7 bases that match TRBD2. The CDR3 has 13 amino acids. Per germline, CDR1 DFQATT and CDR2 SNEGSKA (reference sequence). Trimming at V came to 4 bases and at J to 4 bases, leaving 7 bases not matched to a gene.

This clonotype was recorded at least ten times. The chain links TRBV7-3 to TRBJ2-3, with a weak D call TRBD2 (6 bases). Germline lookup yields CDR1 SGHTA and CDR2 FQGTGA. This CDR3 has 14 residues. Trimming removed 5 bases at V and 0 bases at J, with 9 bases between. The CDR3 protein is CASSPGVSTDTQYF. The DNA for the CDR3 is TGTGCCAGCAGCCCGGGGGTTAGCACAGATACGCAGTATTTT.

The chain's CDR3 is CSAQDRGGETQYF. The CDR3 DNA reads as TGCAGTGCGCAGGACAGGGGCGGAGAGACCCAGTACTTC. The rearrangement uses TRBV20-1 and TRBJ2-5; TRBD1 aligns across 9 bases. The CDR3 has 13 residues. Looked up from germline, CDR1 is DFQATT and CDR2 is SNEGSKA (reference sequence). J lost 4 bases, V lost 6 bases, and 6 bases had no gene match.

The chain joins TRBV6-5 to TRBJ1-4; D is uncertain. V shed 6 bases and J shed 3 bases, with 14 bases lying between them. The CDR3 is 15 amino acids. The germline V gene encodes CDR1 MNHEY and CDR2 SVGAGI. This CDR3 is CASRVLSGANEKLFF. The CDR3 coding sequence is TGTGCCAGCAGAGTTCTTTCTGGGGCTAATGAAAAACTGTTTTTT.

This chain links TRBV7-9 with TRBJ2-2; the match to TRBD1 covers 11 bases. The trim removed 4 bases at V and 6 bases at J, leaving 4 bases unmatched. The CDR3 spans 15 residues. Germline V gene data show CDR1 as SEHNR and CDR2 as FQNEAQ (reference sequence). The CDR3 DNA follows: TGTGCCAGCAGCTCGGGGACAGGGGGTCCCGGGGAGCTGTTTTTT. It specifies CASSSGTGGPGELFF.

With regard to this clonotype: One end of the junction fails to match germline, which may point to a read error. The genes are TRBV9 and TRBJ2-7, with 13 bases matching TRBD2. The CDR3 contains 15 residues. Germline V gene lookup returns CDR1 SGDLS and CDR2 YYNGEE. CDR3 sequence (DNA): TGTGCCGGCAGCGCGGGACTAGCGGGAACGGGGGAGCAGTACTTC. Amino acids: CAGSAGLAGTGEQYF.

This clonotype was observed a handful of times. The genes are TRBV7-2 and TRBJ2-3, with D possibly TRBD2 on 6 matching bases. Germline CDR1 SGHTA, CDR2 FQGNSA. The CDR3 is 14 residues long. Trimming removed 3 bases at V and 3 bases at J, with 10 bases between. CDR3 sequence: CASSFRGSTDTQYF. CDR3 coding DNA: TGTGCCAGCAGCTTCCGGGGGTCGACAGATACGCAGTATTTT.

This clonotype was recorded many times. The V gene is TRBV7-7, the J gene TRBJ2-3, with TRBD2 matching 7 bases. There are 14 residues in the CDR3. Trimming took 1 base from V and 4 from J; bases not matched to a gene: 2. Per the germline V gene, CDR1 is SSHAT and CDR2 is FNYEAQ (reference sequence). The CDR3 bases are TGTGCCAGCAGCTTAGGGGGGGGATCAGATACGCAGTATTTT. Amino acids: CASSLGGGSDTQYF.

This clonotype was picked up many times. This chain's CDR3 is CASSLGGGDEKLFF. The CDR3 nucleotides read TGTGCCAGCAGTTTGGGTGGGGGCGATGAAAAACTGTTTTTT. The chain joins TRBV12-3 or TRBV12-4 to TRBJ1-4, with D possibly being TRBD1 (6 bases). Trimming took 3 bases from V and 6 from J, leaving 11 bases between them. The CDR3 sequence is 14 residues long.

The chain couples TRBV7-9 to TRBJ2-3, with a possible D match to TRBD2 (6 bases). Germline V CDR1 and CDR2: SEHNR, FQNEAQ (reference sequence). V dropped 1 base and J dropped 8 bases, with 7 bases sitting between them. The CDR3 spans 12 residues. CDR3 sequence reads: CASSLGGVTQYF. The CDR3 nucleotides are TGTGCCAGCAGCTTAGGGGGGGTTACGCAGTATTTT.

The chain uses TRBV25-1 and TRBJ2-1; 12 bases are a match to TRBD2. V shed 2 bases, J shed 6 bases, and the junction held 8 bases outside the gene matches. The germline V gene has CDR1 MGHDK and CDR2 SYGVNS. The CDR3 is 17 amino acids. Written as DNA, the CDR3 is TGTGCCAGCAGTGAACCCTGGACTAGCGGGATCCCCAATGAGCAGTTCTTC. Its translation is CASSEPWTSGIPNEQFF.

The CDR3 DNA sequence: TGCAGTGCTAGCCGAGCGGAGACCCAGTACTTC. Translation gives CSASRAETQYF. The rearrangement joins TRBV20-1 to TRBJ2-5; no clear D. Trimming removed 3 bases from V and 5 bases from J, with 7 bases in between. Germline V CDR1 and CDR2: DFQATT, SNEGSKA (reference sequence). The CDR3 covers 11 residues.

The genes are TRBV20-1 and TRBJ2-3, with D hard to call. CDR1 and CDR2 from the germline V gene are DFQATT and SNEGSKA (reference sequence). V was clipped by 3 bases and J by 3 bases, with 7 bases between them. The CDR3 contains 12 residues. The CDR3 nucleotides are TGCAGTGCTAGGGACCGTACAGATACGCAGTATTTT. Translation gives CSARDRTDTQYF.

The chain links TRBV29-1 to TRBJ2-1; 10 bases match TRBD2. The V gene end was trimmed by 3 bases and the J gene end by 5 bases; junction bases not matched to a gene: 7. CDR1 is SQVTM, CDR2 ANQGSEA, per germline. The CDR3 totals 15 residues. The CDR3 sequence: CSVEEREGSNNEQFF. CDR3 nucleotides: TGCAGCGTTGAGGAGCGGGAGGGTAGTAACAATGAGCAGTTCTTC.

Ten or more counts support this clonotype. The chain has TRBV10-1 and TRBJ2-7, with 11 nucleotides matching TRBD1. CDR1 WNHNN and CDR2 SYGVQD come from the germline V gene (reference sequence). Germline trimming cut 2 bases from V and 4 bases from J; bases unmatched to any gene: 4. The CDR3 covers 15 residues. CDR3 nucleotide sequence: TGCGCCAGCAGTGAGGCCGGGACAGGGGGATACGAGCAGTACTTC. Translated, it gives CASSEAGTGGYEQYF.

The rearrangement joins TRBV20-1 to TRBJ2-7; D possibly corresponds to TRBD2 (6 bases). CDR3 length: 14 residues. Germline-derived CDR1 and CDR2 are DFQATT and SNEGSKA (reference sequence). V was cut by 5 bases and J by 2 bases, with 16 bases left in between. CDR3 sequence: CSARGVASPYEQYF. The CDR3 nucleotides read TGCAGTGCTCGCGGGGTAGCGTCCCCCTACGAGCAGTACTTC.

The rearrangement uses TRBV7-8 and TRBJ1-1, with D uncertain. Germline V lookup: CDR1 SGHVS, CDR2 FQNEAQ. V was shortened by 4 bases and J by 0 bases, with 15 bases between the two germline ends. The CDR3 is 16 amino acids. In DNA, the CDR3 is TGTGCCAGCAGCTCCCTCCTAGCGCCCCTGAACACTGAAGCTTTCTTT. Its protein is CASSSLLAPLNTEAFF. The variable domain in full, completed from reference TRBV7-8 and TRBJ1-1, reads GAGVSQSPRYKVAKRGQDVALRCDPISGHVSLFWYQQALGQGPEFLTYFQNEAQLDKSGLPSDRFFAERPEGSVSTLKIQRTQQEDSAVYLCASSSLLAPLNTEAFFGQGTRLTVV.

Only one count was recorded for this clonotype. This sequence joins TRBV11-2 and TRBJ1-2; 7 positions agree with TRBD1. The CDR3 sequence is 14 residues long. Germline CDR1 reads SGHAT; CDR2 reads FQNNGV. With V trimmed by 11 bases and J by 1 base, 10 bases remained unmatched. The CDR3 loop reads CAGTRTGVNYGYTF. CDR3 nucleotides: TGTGCCGGCACTAGAACAGGGGTTAACTATGGCTACACCTTC.

For the CDR3, the DNA is TGCGCCAGCAGCTTGGGATTGGTGGGATCACATTTCTACGAGCAGTACTTC. It encodes CASSLGLVGSHFYEQYF. This chain links TRBV5-1 with TRBJ2-7; D gene unclear. Trimming shortened V by 0 bases and J by 3 bases, and 19 bases separated the two germline ends. Looked up from germline, CDR1 is SGHRS and CDR2 is YFSETQ. The length of the CDR3 is 17 residues.

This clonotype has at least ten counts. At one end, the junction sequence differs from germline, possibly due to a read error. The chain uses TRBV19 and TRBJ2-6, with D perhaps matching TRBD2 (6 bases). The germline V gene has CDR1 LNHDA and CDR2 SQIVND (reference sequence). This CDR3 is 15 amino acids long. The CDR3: CASSIIAAGANVLIF. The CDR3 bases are TGTGCCAGTAGTATAATAGCGGCTGGGGCCAACGTCCTGATTTTC.

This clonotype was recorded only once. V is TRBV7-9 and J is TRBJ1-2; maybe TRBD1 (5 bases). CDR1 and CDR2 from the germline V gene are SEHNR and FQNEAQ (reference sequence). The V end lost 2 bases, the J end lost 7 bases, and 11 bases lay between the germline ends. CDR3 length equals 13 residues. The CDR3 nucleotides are TGTGCCAGCAGCTTAATGGGGGGTGGTGGCTACACCTTC. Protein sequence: CASSLMGGGGYTF.

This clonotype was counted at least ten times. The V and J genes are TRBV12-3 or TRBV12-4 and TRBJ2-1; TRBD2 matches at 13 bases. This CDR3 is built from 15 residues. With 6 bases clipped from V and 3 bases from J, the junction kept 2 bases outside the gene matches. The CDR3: CASRGLAGHYNEQFF. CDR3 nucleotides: TGTGCCAGCAGGGGACTAGCGGGACACTACAATGAGCAGTTCTTC.

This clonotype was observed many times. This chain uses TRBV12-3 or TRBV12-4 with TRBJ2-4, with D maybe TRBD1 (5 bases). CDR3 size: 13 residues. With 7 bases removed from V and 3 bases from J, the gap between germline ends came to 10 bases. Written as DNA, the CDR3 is TGTGCCAGCATGTACGACAGCAAAAACATTCAGTACTTC. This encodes CASMYDSKNIQYF.

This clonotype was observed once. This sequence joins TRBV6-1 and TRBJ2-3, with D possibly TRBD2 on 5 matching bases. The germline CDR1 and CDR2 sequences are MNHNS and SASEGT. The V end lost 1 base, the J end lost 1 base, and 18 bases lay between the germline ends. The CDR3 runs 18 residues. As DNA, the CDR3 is TGTGCCAGCAGTGAAGGGGATCGCCTGAGGGATGGCACAGATACGCAGTATTTT. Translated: CASSEGDRLRDGTDTQYF.

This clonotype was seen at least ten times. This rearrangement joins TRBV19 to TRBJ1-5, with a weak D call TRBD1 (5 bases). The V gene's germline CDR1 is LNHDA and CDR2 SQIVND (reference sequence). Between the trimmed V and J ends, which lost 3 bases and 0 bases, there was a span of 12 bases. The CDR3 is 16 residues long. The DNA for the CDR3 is TGTGCCAGTAGTATGGGGCAGATATATAGCAATCAGCCCCAGCATTTT. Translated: CASSMGQIYSNQPQHF.

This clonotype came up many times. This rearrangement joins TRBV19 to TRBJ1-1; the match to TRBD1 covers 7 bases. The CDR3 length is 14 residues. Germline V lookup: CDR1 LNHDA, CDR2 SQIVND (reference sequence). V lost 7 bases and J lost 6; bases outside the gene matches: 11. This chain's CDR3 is CASTKRTGDPEAFF. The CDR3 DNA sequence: TGTGCCAGTACAAAGAGAACAGGGGATCCTGAAGCTTTCTTT.

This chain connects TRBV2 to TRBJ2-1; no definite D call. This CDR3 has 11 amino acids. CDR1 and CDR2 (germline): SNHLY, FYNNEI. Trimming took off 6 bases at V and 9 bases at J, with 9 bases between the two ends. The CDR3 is CASSAYSEQFF. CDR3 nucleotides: TGTGCCAGCAGCGCCTACTCTGAGCAGTTCTTC.